Here is one T cell receptor beta chain with its context. This clonotype was found a few times. The antigen it recognizes is unknown. No per-base quality is available; no much larger clone lies one base away. The data are from a study of CD8 T cells in ankylosing spondylitis (TCRdb year 2017). At the level of the whole study: T cell receptor beta repertoires were profiled in healthy donors and ankylosing spondylitis patients so that disease-linked TCR variants could be found. The full study cohort was made up of about 25 ankylosing spondylitis patients and 108 healthy donors. Peripheral blood samples were taken, and synovial fluid was additionally collected from ankylosing spondylitis patients. Points the paper makes about the study in general: Some motif variants were previously reported in synovial fluid and blood of reactive arthritis patients, suggesting common disease-initiation mechanisms. Blood from ankylosing spondylitis patients appeared to be characterized by a TCR beta motif made up of several highly homologous amino acid variants. In peripheral blood, the disease-linked clones were found at relatively low frequencies and had a CD8+ phenotype. The disease-linked clones were reported as significantly enriched in matched synovial fluid samples from ankylosing spondylitis patients.

V and J lose 6 bases and 5 bases, and a span of 5 bases separates them. The CDR3 runs 11 residues from the cysteine to the phenylalanine. The sequence is cut down to CDR3 DNA, 33 bases in frame from base 1. Instrument on record: Illumina HiSeq 2500. Quantitative 5'-RACE with molecular barcodes was the method used to prepare the TCR beta libraries. The paper's data handling went like this. Disease-linked TCR variants were identified with a new computational method built on a probabilistic model of VDJ rearrangement. TCRdb applied fastp at Q25 and MiXCR to the public reads, then kept only in-frame beta chains. Identical CDR3 proteins give one entry, which carries the most common genes and DNA. The V and J calls shown here were made by TCRdb, not taken from the authors' results. This sample holds about 800,000 distinct CDR3 sequences; 10% to 15% were observed only once. The ten largest clones take up more than 0.5% of the sample.

Specimen: blood, either unsorted or a sorted T cell fraction (not recorded which). Recombination connected TRBV12-3 or TRBV12-4 to TRBJ1-5, with no confidently assigned D gene. This TCR was sampled from a male donor with ankylosing spondylitis. The DNA reads as follows: TGTGCCAGCAGACAAGATCAGCCCCAGCATTTT. Its translation is CASRQDQPQHF.